These 14 T cell receptor beta chains originate from one sample sequenced in a study of blood T cell repertoires in COVID-19. Some clones are missing from TCRdb's copy, which holds only in-frame ones; the method was immunoSEQ multiplex PCR. The table lists 200,000 to 300,000 clones, over 75% of them singletons, with around 3% in the top ten. The sequencing input was PBMCs or T cells enriched from blood (not recorded which). The origin of the receptors is a middle-aged woman who had been exposed to COVID-19.

Notes on this clone: An end of the junction differs from the germline gene, which may be a read error. The chain employs TRBV5-1 and TRBJ1-1; D remains unclear. The CDR3 consists of 16 residues. The germline gives CDR1 SGHRS, CDR2 YFSETQ. The CDR3 loop reads CASSLASGIMNTEAFF. The CDR3 region has the DNA TGTGCCAGCAGCTTGGCCTCAGGTATTATGAACACTGAAGCTTTCTTT.

The chain has TRBV19 and TRBJ1-5; no firm D call. The germline V gene has CDR1 LNHDA and CDR2 SQIVND (reference sequence). The CDR3 extends over 13 amino acids. The V gene lost 3 bases and the J gene lost 6 bases, with 9 bases spanning the gap. The CDR3 sequence is CASSMAEAQPQHF. In DNA, the CDR3 is TGTGCCAGTAGTATGGCGGAGGCTCAGCCCCAGCATTTT. The variable domain in full, with the rest retrieved from reference TRBV19 and TRBJ1-5, is DGGITQSPKYLFRKEGQNVTLSCEQNLNHDAMYWYRQDPGQGLRLIYYSQIVNDFQKGDIAEGYSVSREKKESFPLTVTSAQKNPTAFYLCASSMAEAQPQHFGDGTRLSIL.

This clone occurred once. V usage is TRBV10-3 and J usage is TRBJ2-3; tentatively, D is TRBD1 (5 bases). CDR3 length: 16 amino acids. Trimming shortened V by 4 bases and J by 2 bases, and 16 bases separated the two germline ends. Germline V CDR1 and CDR2: ENHRY, SYGVKD. The CDR3 loop is CAISGRGRVDTDTQYF. The CDR3 DNA follows: TGTGCCATCAGTGGTAGGGGCAGGGTTGACACAGATACGCAGTATTTT.

The chain recombines TRBV11-3 with TRBJ1-4; D is possibly TRBD1 (6 bases). The CDR3 runs to 15 residues. CDR1 is SGHNT and CDR2 is YENEEA in the germline V gene. Trimming took 6 bases from V and 7 from J, leaving 18 bases between them. The CDR3 loop reads CASRPDSQGGEKLFF. In DNA form, the CDR3 reads TGTGCCAGCAGGCCGGACAGTCAAGGCGGTGAAAAACTGTTTTTT.

J is TRBJ2-7 and V is TRBV28, with 9 bases aligning to TRBD1. The CDR3 is 15 amino acids. Germline-derived CDR1 and CDR2 are MDHEN and SYDVKM. The V and J ends lost 6 bases and 3 bases, in that order; junction bases with no gene match: 9. In nucleotides, the CDR3 is TGTGCCAGCAGCCTTGCCGGGACAGGGAGCTACGAGCAGTACGTC. Protein: CASSLAGTGSYEQYV.

The CDR3 DNA reads as TGTGCCAGCAGTCGACGGACAGGAACTGGAAACACCATATATTTT. This sequence encodes CASSRRTGTGNTIYF. The chain uses TRBV27 and TRBJ1-3, with 7 bases aligning to TRBD1. Germline V gene sequence: CDR1 MNHEY, CDR2 SMNVEV (reference sequence). CDR3 size: 15 residues. V lost 5 bases and J lost 2; bases outside the gene matches: 6.

This sequence joins TRBV21-1 and TRBJ2-7; the table names TRBD2, a call not compared with the DNA. TRBV21-1 is assigned pseudogene status. This CDR3 spans 20 amino acids. The CDR3 DNA follows: TGTGCCAGCAGACGATTCCCCGATGGTAGCGGGAGAGTACCTCACTACGAGCAGTACGTC. Its protein product is CASRRFPDGSGRVPHYEQYV.

A single count supports this clone. The V and J genes are TRBV28 and TRBJ2-3, with 9 bases aligning to TRBD2. Germline trimming cut 6 bases from V and 5 bases from J; bases unmatched to any gene: 15. Germline V CDR1 and CDR2: MDHEN, SYDVKM. The CDR3 covers 17 residues. As DNA, the CDR3 is TGTGCCAGCAGGGGTCTGGCGGGAGGGCCAAGGGGAGATACGCAGTATTTT. Translated, it gives CASRGLAGGPRGDTQYF.

This chain uses TRBV7-2 with TRBJ1-6, with unresolved D. Trimming pared 2 bases from V and 3 bases from J, leaving 8 bases between. CDR1 SGHTA and CDR2 FQGNSA come from the germline V gene. This CDR3 is 15 amino acids long. DNA for the CDR3: TGTGCCAGCAGCTTAACCGATAGCTATAATTCACCCCTCCACTTT. Translated, it gives CASSLTDSYNSPLHF.

The genes are TRBV10-3 and TRBJ2-7; no firm D call. The V and J ends lost 7 bases and 2 bases respectively, with 12 bases between them. Per the germline V gene, CDR1 is ENHRY and CDR2 is SYGVKD. The CDR3 contains 13 residues. The CDR3 bases are TGTGCCATCACGGGTCTGGATACCTACGAGCAGTACGTC. Amino acid sequence: CAITGLDTYEQYV.

This clone was seen only a few times. This rearrangement joins TRBV4-1 to TRBJ1-3; 7 bases map to TRBD1. V trimming: 0 bases; J trimming: 4 bases; junction bases outside the gene matches: 9. Germline V lookup: CDR1 MGHRA, CDR2 YSYEKL. The CDR3 covers 17 residues. This CDR3 is CASSQDTTGAGGNTIYF. Written as DNA, the CDR3 is TGCGCCAGCAGCCAAGATACCACAGGGGCCGGAGGAAACACCATATATTTT.

This chain uses TRBV7-2 with TRBJ2-4, with D possibly being TRBD2 (6 bases). The CDR3 has 15 residues. The germline V and J ends were trimmed by 3 bases and 6 bases, with 15 bases remaining between them. Germline CDR1 SGHTA, CDR2 FQGNSA. CDR3 nucleotide sequence: TGTGCCAGCAGCTTCGTTGGGGGAGGAGTAAACATTCAGTACTTC. Amino acid sequence: CASSFVGGGVNIQYF.

This clone was detected a few times. In nucleotides, the CDR3 is TGTGCCAGCAGCCTCCTCAGCGTCTTGTCCTACAATGAGCAGTTCTTC. Amino acid sequence: CASSLLSVLSYNEQFF. V gene TRBV7-3 combines with J gene TRBJ2-1; D unresolved. Trimming stripped 5 bases from V and 1 base from J, with 15 bases between. This CDR3 comprises 16 residues. Germline CDR1 is SGHTA and CDR2 is FQGTGA.

This chain links TRBV11-3 with TRBJ2-1, with 9 bases fitting TRBD2. The CDR3 has 16 amino acids. The ends lost 0 bases at V and 2 bases at J; junction bases unmatched: 2. The V gene's germline CDR1 is SGHNT and CDR2 YENEEA. This chain's CDR3 is CASSLEGGGAYNEQFF. For the CDR3, the DNA is TGTGCCAGCAGCTTAGAGGGCGGGGGGGCCTACAATGAGCAGTTCTTC.